Following are 30 T cell receptor beta chains from one sample sequenced in a study of T-cell reconstitution after alpha-beta-depleted transplantation in children. Using unique molecular identifiers, the investigators prepared the TCRbeta library. One entry per CDR3 protein results from TCRdb running MiXCR on the PCR reads. The sample holds about 980,000 distinct CDR3 sequences; roughly 29% are singletons and the top ten take over 25%. The sequences come from PBMCs, mostly from graft donor cells, collected 360 days after TCRalphabeta/CD19-depleted stem cell transplant. Receptor source: a boy under two years old who had a stem cell transplant for SCID, so the T cells may come from the graft donor.

The chain employs TRBV20-1 and TRBJ2-7; a weak D match, TRBD1 (6 bases). With 6 bases removed from V and 3 bases from J, the gap between germline ends came to 21 bases. This CDR3 is built from 15 residues. Germline CDR1 and CDR2: DFQATT and SNEGSKA (reference sequence). CDR3 DNA sequence: TGCAGTGCGAAGGACAGCCTGTTAACACTCTACGAGCAGTACTTC. This sequence encodes CSAKDSLLTLYEQYF.

J is TRBJ1-1 and V is TRBV18; D gene uncertain. Germline V gene sequence: CDR1 KGHSH, CDR2 LQKENI. The CDR3 totals 14 residues. The germline V and J ends were trimmed by 3 bases and 4 bases, with 12 bases remaining between them. For the CDR3, the DNA is TGTGCCAGCTCACCTAGGCACCCTCTCACTGAAGCTTTCTTT. This codes for CASSPRHPLTEAFF.

The rearrangement joins TRBV29-1 to TRBJ2-5; D perhaps matches TRBD1 (6 bases). Trimming took 7 bases from V and 3 from J, leaving 12 bases between them. The CDR3 covers 12 residues. Germline loops: CDR1 SQVTM, CDR2 ANQGSEA. CDR3 loop: CSGLQGKETQYF. DNA of the CDR3: TGCAGCGGCTTACAGGGCAAAGAGACCCAGTACTTC.

The rearrangement links TRBV5-1 to TRBJ1-1, with D tentatively TRBD1 (6 bases). There are 13 residues in the CDR3. V dropped 0 bases and J dropped 7 bases, with 10 bases sitting between them. Looked up from germline, CDR1 is SGHRS and CDR2 is YFSETQ. CDR3: CASSLAGVDEAFF. CDR3 DNA: TGCGCCAGCAGCTTGGCAGGGGTTGATGAAGCTTTCTTT.

CDR3 residues: CATSHGQGSSYNSPLHF. The CDR3 DNA follows: TGTGCCACCAGCCACGGCCAGGGGAGCTCCTATAATTCACCCCTCCACTTT. V is TRBV15 and J is TRBJ1-6, with a weak D call TRBD1 (6 bases). V shed 5 bases and J shed 0 bases, with 14 bases lying between them. The CDR3 is 17 residues long. Germline V lookup: CDR1 LNHNV, CDR2 YYDKDF (reference sequence).

The table lists this clonotype with a few counts. The V call is TRBV10-3, the J call TRBJ1-2; 10 positions agree with TRBD1. The germline V gene has CDR1 ENHRY and CDR2 SYGVKD. Trimming at V came to 0 bases and at J to 4 bases, leaving 2 bases not matched to a gene. CDR3 length: 15 residues. The CDR3 bases are TGTGCCATCAGTGAGTCGAGGGACAGGGGCTATGGCTACACCTTC. It encodes CAISESRDRGYGYTF.

This clonotype was detected a few times. The chain couples TRBV12-3 or TRBV12-4 to TRBJ2-2, with a possible D match to TRBD2 (5 bases). V shed 6 bases and J shed 0 bases, with 17 bases lying between them. The CDR3 has 17 residues. CDR3 loop: CASSLGVGFANTGELFF. The CDR3 DNA is TGTGCCAGCAGCCTCGGGGTCGGGTTCGCGAACACCGGGGAGCTGTTTTTT.

The chain links TRBV19 to TRBJ2-7, with a weak D call TRBD2 (5 bases). The V end lost 1 base, the J end lost 5 bases, and 15 bases lay between the germline ends. The CDR3 totals 15 residues. Per germline, CDR1 LNHDA and CDR2 SQIVND (reference sequence). The CDR3 is CASSIVRGPHDEQYF. The DNA of the CDR3 is TGTGCCAGTAGTATAGTGAGAGGGCCCCATGACGAGCAGTACTTC.

The chain couples TRBV12-3 or TRBV12-4 to TRBJ1-1; 7 bases map to TRBD1. CDR3 length: 15 residues. V lost 6 bases, J lost 0 bases, and 7 bases stayed unmatched. The CDR3: CASRITGDLNTEAFF. DNA of the CDR3: TGTGCCAGCAGAATCACAGGGGACCTGAACACTGAAGCTTTCTTT.

This clonotype has only a few counts. The V gene is TRBV24-1, the J gene TRBJ1-5; weak D call: TRBD1 (6 bases). The CDR3 contains 16 residues. V was pared by 3 bases and J by 0 bases, with 11 bases between. The germline V gene has CDR1 KGHDR and CDR2 SFDVKD. The CDR3 bases are TGTGCCACCAGTGATGCCGGGACACCTAGCAATCAGCCCCAGCATTTT. Protein product: CATSDAGTPSNQPQHF.

The J gene is TRBJ2-7, the V gene TRBV2, with unresolved D. The V end lost 6 bases, the J end lost 7 bases, and 10 bases lay between the germline ends. The CDR3 spans 11 residues. In germline, CDR1 is SNHLY, CDR2 FYNNEI. CDR3 region: CASRSSLEQYF. For the CDR3, the DNA is TGTGCCAGCAGGTCCAGTTTGGAGCAGTACTTC.

The genes are TRBV15 and TRBJ2-7, with TRBD1 matching over 10 bases. CDR1 is LNHNV, CDR2 YYDKDF, per germline (reference sequence). V dropped 2 bases and J dropped 2; count of bases not matched to a gene: 12. CDR3 length: 18 amino acids. CDR3 sequence reads: CATSRSDRLDRGPYEQYF. The CDR3 region has the DNA TGTGCCACCAGCAGATCCGATCGACTAGACAGGGGGCCCTACGAGCAGTACTTC.

This clonotype was seen a single time. The chain uses TRBV29-1 and TRBJ2-5; possibly TRBD1 or TRBD2 for D (5 bases each). With 6 bases removed from V and 2 bases from J, the gap between germline ends came to 13 bases. Germline loops: CDR1 SQVTM, CDR2 ANQGSEA. This CDR3 comprises 13 residues. The CDR3 DNA reads TGCAGCGTGCCTGGGACGATACAAGAGACCCAGTACTTC. Translating it yields CSVPGTIQETQYF.

Many counts were recorded for this clonotype. V gene TRBV5-1 combines with J gene TRBJ1-5; 8 positions agree with TRBD1. CDR1 is SGHRS and CDR2 is YFSETQ in the germline V gene. This CDR3 is built from 15 residues. Trimming cost V 1 base and J 5 bases; bases outside gene matches: 5. DNA for the CDR3: TGCGCCAGCAGCTTGACAGGGGGGAGATATCAGCCCCAGCATTTT. Amino acids: CASSLTGGRYQPQHF.

The chain recombines TRBV7-6 with TRBJ2-3, with a possible D match to TRBD1 (5 bases). This CDR3 is built from 15 residues. Per the germline V gene, CDR1 is SGHVS and CDR2 is FNYEAQ. Trimming stripped 4 bases from V and 8 bases from J, with 19 bases between. CDR3 bases: TGTGCCAGCAGCTCCGCCCCCTCTCTTAGGGGTACGCAGTATTTT. Its protein is CASSSAPSLRGTQYF.

J is TRBJ2-3 and V is TRBV20-1, with D unresolved. Germline CDR1 DFQATT, CDR2 SNEGSKA (reference sequence). This CDR3 region has 15 residues. V was shortened by 0 bases and J by 2 bases, with 12 bases between the two germline ends. CDR3 loop: CSARDTRYSTDTQYF. Written as DNA, the CDR3 is TGCAGTGCTAGAGATACGCGATATTCCACAGATACGCAGTATTTT.

The rearrangement links TRBV10-3 to TRBJ1-4; D might be TRBD1 (6 bases). The germline CDR1 and CDR2 sequences are ENHRY and SYGVKD. This CDR3 has 12 residues. Trimming pared 4 bases from V and 8 bases from J, leaving 8 bases between. In DNA, the CDR3 is TGTGCCATCAGTGCAGGGGACGAAAAACTGTTTTTT. It yields the protein CAISAGDEKLFF.

The rearrangement joins TRBV6-2 or TRBV6-3 to TRBJ2-7; 7 nucleotides line up with TRBD1. This CDR3 contains 14 residues. Trimming cost V 8 bases and J 0 bases; bases outside gene matches: 7. Germline lookup yields CDR1 MNHEY and CDR2 SVGEGT. The CDR3 sequence: CASGKGGHSYEQYF. The CDR3 region has the DNA TGTGCCAGCGGTAAAGGGGGCCACTCCTACGAGCAGTACTTC.

A few counts support this clonotype. The chain recombines TRBV28 with TRBJ2-2, with 8 nucleotides matching TRBD2. Germline V gives CDR1 MDHEN, CDR2 SYDVKM. V lost 3 bases to trimming and J lost 3 bases; unmatched junction nucleotides: 12. The length of the CDR3 is 18 residues. Here the CDR3 DNA reads TGTGCCAGCAGTTTCTTATCCCTGCGGGGGGCGTACACCGGGGAGCTGTTTTTT. It translates to CASSFLSLRGAYTGELFF.

J is TRBJ1-4 and V is TRBV9, with a weak D call TRBD1 (5 bases). Germline loops: CDR1 SGDLS, CDR2 YYNGEE. This CDR3 has 15 amino acids. V lost 0 bases and J 7 bases, leaving 13 bases between the germline ends. The CDR3 DNA sequence: TGTGCCAGCAGCGTAGGGGGGGGTTTCTCTGAAAAACTGTTTTTT. This translates into CASSVGGGFSEKLFF.

The rearrangement joins TRBV6-1 to TRBJ2-1, with a possible D match to TRBD2 (7 bases). The germline V and J ends were trimmed by 8 bases and 5 bases, with 16 bases remaining between them. The CDR3 length is 14 residues. Germline V gene sequence: CDR1 MNHNS, CDR2 SASEGT. CDR3 sequence (DNA): TGTGCCAGCTCTGTCGGGGGGCCCCACAATGAGCAGTTCTTC. Its protein product is CASSVGGPHNEQFF.

This clonotype occurred a few times. The chain employs TRBV7-9 and TRBJ2-3; D gene uncertain. Trimming took off 3 bases at V and 3 bases at J, with 13 bases between the two ends. CDR3 length equals 15 residues. The germline V gene encodes CDR1 SEHNR and CDR2 FQNEAQ (reference sequence). Here the CDR3 DNA reads TGTGCCAGCAGCTTCTCGACGACAATTACAGATACGCAGTATTTT. Translated: CASSFSTTITDTQYF.

This clonotype was observed a few times. J is TRBJ2-7 and V is TRBV4-3; 9 nucleotides align to TRBD1. CDR3 length: 16 residues. Germline V gene lookup returns CDR1 LGHNA and CDR2 YSLEER. The J segment lost 5 bases and the V segment lost 0 bases, leaving 8 bases of the junction unmatched. The CDR3 reads CASSQDLRQGVHEQYF. CDR3 nucleotide sequence: TGCGCCAGCAGCCAAGATTTAAGACAGGGGGTCCACGAGCAGTACTTC.

Remarks on this clonotype: With a much larger clone just one base away, this may be a read error. The rearrangement joins TRBV4-3 to TRBJ2-2; D tentatively fits TRBD1 or TRBD2 (5 bases each). The germline gives CDR1 LGHNA, CDR2 YSLEER. Trimming cost V 4 bases and J 3 bases, with 12 bases left between them. The CDR3 is made up of 15 amino acids. The CDR3 region has the DNA TGCGCCAGCAGCCGAGGGGTTCTGGACACCGGGGAGCTGTTTTTT. It yields the protein CASSRGVLDTGELFF.

V gene TRBV12-3 or TRBV12-4 combines with J gene TRBJ2-6; the D gene is possibly TRBD1 (5 bases). The CDR3 has 16 amino acids. V was shortened by 1 base and J by 4 bases, with 11 bases between the two germline ends. CDR3 residues: CASSLVTGAGANVLTF. CDR3 coding DNA: TGTGCCAGCAGTTTAGTAACAGGTGCCGGGGCCAACGTCCTGACTTTC.

The chain couples TRBV12-3 or TRBV12-4 to TRBJ1-1, with D unresolved. With 1 base removed from V and 8 bases from J, the gap between germline ends came to 2 bases. This CDR3 comprises 10 residues. The CDR3 nucleotides are TGTGCCAGCAGTTTAGGGGAAGCTTTCTTT. This translates into CASSLGEAFF.

This chain connects TRBV12-3 or TRBV12-4 to TRBJ2-7; D might be TRBD2 (5 bases). The CDR3 has 16 residues. The V end lost 1 base, the J end lost 6 bases, and 19 bases lay between the germline ends. CDR3 loop: CASSLDPWTYRGEQYF. For the CDR3, the DNA is TGTGCCAGCAGTTTAGATCCGTGGACTTACCGGGGCGAGCAGTACTTC.

This sequence joins TRBV29-1 and TRBJ2-3, with D uncertain. The CDR3 is 12 residues long. Trimming left V 3 bases short and J 5 bases short, with 9 bases between. The germline V gene encodes CDR1 SQVTM and CDR2 ANQGSEA. CDR3 residues: CSVDRTVDTQYF. The CDR3 DNA follows: TGCAGCGTTGATCGGACGGTAGATACGCAGTATTTT.

This clonotype has just a few counts. The chain combines TRBV7-2 with TRBJ2-5; 12 nucleotides match TRBD2. CDR3 length: 16 residues. The junction had 0 bases not matched to a gene; V was cut back by 0 bases and J by 1 base. Germline-derived CDR1 and CDR2 are SGHTA and FQGNSA. CDR3 region: CASSLAGLAGQETQYF. CDR3 in DNA: TGTGCCAGCAGCTTAGCGGGACTAGCGGGCCAAGAGACCCAGTACTTC. Using reference TRBV7-2 and TRBJ2-5 for the parts outside the CDR3, the full variable domain is GAGVSQSPSNKVTEKGKDVELRCDPISGHTALYWYRQSLGQGLEFLIYFQGNSAPDKSGLPSDRFSAERTGGSVSTLTIQRTQQEDSAVYLCASSLAGLAGQETQYFGPGTRLLVL.

CDR3 amino acids: CASSLGWRGGDEQFF. The CDR3 DNA is TGTGCCAGCAGCTTAGGATGGCGGGGGGGCGATGAGCAGTTCTTC. This chain links TRBV11-1 with TRBJ2-1, with 9 bases aligning to TRBD2. CDR3 size: 15 residues. J gave up 8 bases and V 1 base, and 6 bases lay outside the gene matches. Germline CDR1 reads SGHAT; CDR2 reads FQDESV (reference sequence).